This section outlines one TCR beta chain sequence together with its context. The table lists this clonotype with a few counts. Its antigen is currently not known. No base quality values were provided; no much bigger clone lies one nucleotide off. This sample was taken from a study of T-cell reconstitution after alpha-beta-depleted transplantation in children (dated by TCRdb to the mid-2010s). Background on the whole study: T-cell immune reconstitution after TCRalphabeta/CD19-depleted allogeneic hematopoietic cell transplantation in children was quantitatively tracked in the study by means of TCR repertoire profiling.

From the cysteine through the phenylalanine, the CDR3 covers 13 amino acids. Left in the record is the CDR3 DNA by itself, 39 bases read in frame from the first base. In the germline V gene, CDR1 corresponds to SQVTM and CDR2 to ANQGSEA. Between the V and J ends, shortened by 3 bases and 3 bases respectively, the junction contains 11 bases. The method was PCR. These reads were obtained on an Illumina HiSeq 2500. Molecular barcoding was employed in the preparation of TCR libraries, with unique molecular identifiers being used to normalize TCRbeta repertoire quantification. The raw public data were reprocessed by TCRdb itself: fastp quality trimming at Q25, MiXCR clonotype calling, in-frame beta chains only. Identical CDR3 protein sequences are pooled into one entry, listed with their most common genes and DNA. In all, the sample holds some 500,000 distinct CDR3 sequences, and about 31% of those were seen once. The leading ten clones occupy about 2.3% of the sample.

Sample: PBMCs from the stem cell graft donor, taken from the stem cell graft. This receptor was obtained from a human donor who donated a stem cell graft to a child with aplastic anemia. Recombination joined TRBV29-1 with TRBJ1-2; the D gene is perhaps TRBD1, from 5 matching bases. The nucleotide sequence reads as follows: TGCAGCGTTGAGGAGGGGTACGACTATGGCTACACCTTC. The encoded protein is CSVEEGYDYGYTF.